This T cell receptor (beta chain) was observed in a study of CD8+ T cells in alopecia areata. Trimming shortened V by 4 bases and J by 1 base, and 13 bases separated the two germline ends. CDR3 length: 15 amino acids. Germline V gene sequence: CDR1 SNHLY, CDR2 FYNNEI. The sequencing template was cDNA reverse transcribed from extracted RNA. Repertoires were generated with immunoSEQ multiplex PCR, while TCRdb's copy carries only in-frame clones and drops some. The sample lists about 180,000 clones; roughly 70% were seen once. The receptor was derived from a human donor with alopecia areata. The starting material was CD8+ T cells sorted from blood, obtained at week 0. The chain links TRBV2 to TRBJ1-2; D not certain. CDR3 nucleotide sequence: TGTGCCAGCAGTGGCGAAGGCAGCGTTAACTATGGCTACACCTTC. As protein: CASSGEGSVNYGYTF.